This T cell receptor (beta chain) was profiled in a study of siplizumab effects on memory and regulatory T cells. This clone has just one count. Sequencing was performed with immunoSEQ multiplex PCR; in TCRdb, only in-frame clones are kept and a portion is missing. Counted here are 100,000 or so clones, about 95% occurring once; the ten biggest clones make up over 1%. Material: non-Treg CD4+ T cells sorted from blood. This TCR derives from a human donor in good health.

The DNA for the CDR3 is TGTGCCAGCAGTTACGCGGGGACCGGGGCCAACGTCCTGACTTTC. Protein: CASSYAGTGANVLTF. The chain recombines TRBV6-6 with TRBJ2-6, with D possibly TRBD2 on 6 matching bases. Germline CDR1 and CDR2: MNHNY and SVGAGI (reference sequence). CDR3 length equals 15 residues. Deletions cut 2 bases from V and 4 bases from J, with 9 bases between.